This T cell receptor beta chain was retrieved from a study of T-cell memory formation after mild COVID-19. Looked up from germline, CDR1 is SGHRS and CDR2 is YFSETQ. V was clipped by 5 bases and J by 4 bases; unmatched bases: 5. CDR3 length: 15 amino acids. One entry per CDR3 protein, called by TCRdb with MiXCR from the 5' RACE reads. The sample yields roughly 45,000 distinct CDR3 sequences, less than 35% seen once. Sequenced material: PBMCs or a T cell subset sorted from them (not recorded which). This TCR came from a man between 18 and 29 years old who had mild COVID-19 (a few samples of this study predate the infection). Cell type and time point are not known. The V and J genes are TRBV5-1 and TRBJ2-2, with 10 positions matching TRBD2. CDR3 in DNA: TGCGCCAGCAGACCCAGCGGGGGGGCCACCGGGGAGCTGTTTTTT. Protein sequence: CASRPSGGATGELFF.